This paragraph reports one T cell receptor (beta chain). This specimen comes from a study of blood T cell repertoires in COVID-19. The CDR3 totals 13 residues. Germline CDR1 MNHEY, CDR2 SVGAGI. V was pared by 0 bases and J by 7 bases, with 0 bases of the junction left unmatched. In the original analysis: From reference gene primer amplification, estimates of nucleated cell counts were derived. Produced via immunoSEQ multiplex PCR; TCRdb's table is partial and in-frame only. Clone size and the V and J calls come from that table; the DNA yielded D and trimming. The sample consists of tens of thousands of clones, about nine tenths of them appearing once.

The sample comprised peripheral blood. V gene TRBV6-5 combines with J gene TRBJ2-7; 10 bases match TRBD1. This sequence was found in a man aged 65-85 years with acute or convalescent COVID-19. In DNA, the CDR3 is TGTGCCAGCAGTTACTCGGGACAGGGGGAGCAGTACTTC. This codes for CASSYSGQGEQYF.